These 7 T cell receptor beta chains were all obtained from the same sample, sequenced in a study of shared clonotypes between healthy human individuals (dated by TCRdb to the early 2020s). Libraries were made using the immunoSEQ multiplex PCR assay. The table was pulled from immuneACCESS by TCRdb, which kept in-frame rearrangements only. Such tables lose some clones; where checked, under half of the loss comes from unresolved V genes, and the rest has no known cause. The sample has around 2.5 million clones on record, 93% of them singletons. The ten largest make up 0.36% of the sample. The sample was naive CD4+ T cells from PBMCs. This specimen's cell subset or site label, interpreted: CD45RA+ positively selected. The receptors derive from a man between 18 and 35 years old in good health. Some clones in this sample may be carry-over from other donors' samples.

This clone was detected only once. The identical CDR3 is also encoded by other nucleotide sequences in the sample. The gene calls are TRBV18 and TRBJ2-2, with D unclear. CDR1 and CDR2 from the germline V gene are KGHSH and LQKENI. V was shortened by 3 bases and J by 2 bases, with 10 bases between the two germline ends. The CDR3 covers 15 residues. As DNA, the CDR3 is TGTGCCAGCTCACCCAAGGGCCCAAACACCGGGGAGCTGTTTTTT. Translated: CASSPKGPNTGELFF.

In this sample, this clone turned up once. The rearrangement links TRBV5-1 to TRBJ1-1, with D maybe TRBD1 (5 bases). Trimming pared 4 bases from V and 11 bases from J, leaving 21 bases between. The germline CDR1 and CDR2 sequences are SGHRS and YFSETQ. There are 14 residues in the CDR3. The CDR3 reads CASSDAQVLGVAFF. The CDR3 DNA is TGCGCCAGCAGCGACGCACAGGTCCTAGGTGTGGCTTTCTTT.

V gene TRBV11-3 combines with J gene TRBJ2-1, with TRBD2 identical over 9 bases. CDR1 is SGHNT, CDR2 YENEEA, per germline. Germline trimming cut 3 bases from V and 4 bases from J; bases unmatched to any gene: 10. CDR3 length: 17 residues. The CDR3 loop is CASSFGVGLAGYNEQFF. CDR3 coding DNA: TGTGCCAGCAGCTTTGGGGTGGGGCTAGCGGGATACAATGAGCAGTTCTTC. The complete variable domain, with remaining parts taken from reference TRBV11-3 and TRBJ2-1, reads EAGVVQSPRYKIIEKKQPVAFWCNPISGHNTLYWYLQNLGQGPELLIRYENEEAVDDSQLPKDRFSAERLKGVDSTLKIQPAELGDSAVYLCASSFGVGLAGYNEQFFGPGTRLTVL.

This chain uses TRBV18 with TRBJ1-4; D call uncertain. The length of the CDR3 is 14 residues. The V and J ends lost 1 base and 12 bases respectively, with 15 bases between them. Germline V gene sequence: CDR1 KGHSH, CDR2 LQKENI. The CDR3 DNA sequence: TGTGCCAGCTCACCACTAGGAAGCCATGCGGAACTGTTTTTT. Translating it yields CASSPLGSHAELFF. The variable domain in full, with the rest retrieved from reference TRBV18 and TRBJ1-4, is NAGVMQNPRHLVRRRGQEARLRCSPMKGHSHVYWYRQLPEEGLKFMVYLQKENIIDESGMPKERFSAEFPKEGPSILRIQQVVRGDSAAYFCASSPLGSHAELFFGSGTQLSVL.

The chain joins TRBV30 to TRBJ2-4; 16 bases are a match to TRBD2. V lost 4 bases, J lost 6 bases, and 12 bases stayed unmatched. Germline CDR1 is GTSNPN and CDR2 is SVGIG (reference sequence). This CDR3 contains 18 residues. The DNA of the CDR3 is TGTGCCTGGAAAAATAGACCGGGACTAGCGGGAGGGCGAAACATTCAGTACTTC. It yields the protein CAWKNRPGLAGGRNIQYF.

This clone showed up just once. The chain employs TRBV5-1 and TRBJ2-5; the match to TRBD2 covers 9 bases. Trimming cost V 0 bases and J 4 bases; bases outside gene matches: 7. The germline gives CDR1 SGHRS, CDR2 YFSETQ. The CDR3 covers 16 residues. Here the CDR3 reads CASSLGGLAGRETQYF. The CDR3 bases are TGCGCCAGCAGCTTGGGGGGTCTAGCGGGAAGAGAGACCCAGTACTTC.

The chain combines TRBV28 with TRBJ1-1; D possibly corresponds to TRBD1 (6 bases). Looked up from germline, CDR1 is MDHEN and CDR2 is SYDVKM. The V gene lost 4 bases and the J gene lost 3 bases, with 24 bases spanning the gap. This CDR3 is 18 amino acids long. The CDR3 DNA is TGTGCCAGCAGTTCAGCCGCTCTAGGGCAGGGGAGCGACACTGAAGCTTTCTTT. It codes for CASSSAALGQGSDTEAFF.